What follows are 5 T cell receptor beta chains derived from one specimen sequenced in a study of T cells in Graves' hyperthyroidism and ophthalmopathy. RNA transcripts were the template for amplifying TCR beta CDR3 regions. The HTBI set primed first-round TCR CDR3 RT-PCR. MiXCR, run by TCRdb on the multiplex PCR reads, gives a single entry per CDR3 protein. The sample includes 540,000 or so distinct CDR3 sequences, 40% to 55% of them seen just once. The sample taken for sequencing was peripheral blood or thyroid tissue (not recorded which). These receptors originate from an adult woman with Graves' disease, either hyperthyroidism or ophthalmopathy (not recorded which).

The chain carries TRBV7-6 and TRBJ2-7; 9 bases map to TRBD1. After removal of 4 bases from V and 7 bases from J, the junction contained 8 bases not matched to a gene. Germline V gene lookup returns CDR1 SGHVS and CDR2 FNYEAQ. There are 14 residues in the CDR3. CDR3 amino acids: CASSSGTGRGEQYF. For the CDR3, the DNA is TGTGCCAGCAGCTCAGGGACAGGGCGGGGTGAGCAGTACTTC.

This clonotype has a handful of counts. The J gene is TRBJ1-1, the V gene TRBV29-1, with D uncertain. CDR3 length equals 14 residues. The V gene's germline CDR1 is SQVTM and CDR2 ANQGSEA. The V gene lost 4 bases and the J gene lost 3 bases, with 15 bases spanning the gap. The CDR3 is CSVVVFGRDTEAFF. The CDR3 nucleotides are TGCAGCGTTGTGGTTTTTGGTAGGGACACTGAAGCTTTCTTT.

This clonotype was detected a few times. The gene calls are TRBV19 and TRBJ1-1; no clear D gene. With 3 bases removed from V and 1 base from J, the gap between germline ends came to 6 bases. Per germline, CDR1 LNHDA and CDR2 SQIVND (reference sequence). The CDR3 length is 13 residues. The CDR3 is CASSIKKNTEAFF. The CDR3 DNA follows: TGTGCCAGTAGTATTAAGAAGAACACTGAAGCTTTCTTT.

This clonotype was seen ten or more times. The chain couples TRBV11-2 to TRBJ2-7, with D tentatively TRBD1 or TRBD2 (5 bases each). Per the germline V gene, CDR1 is SGHAT and CDR2 is FQNNGV. The CDR3 consists of 17 residues. V lost 2 bases and J lost 0, with 17 bases in between. The chain's CDR3 is CASSLMRGSLSSYEQYF. CDR3 bases: TGTGCCAGCAGCTTAATGAGGGGATCACTGAGCTCCTACGAGCAGTACTTC. Full variable domain (outside the CDR3, taken from reference TRBV11-2 and TRBJ2-7): EAGVAQSPRYKIIEKRQSVAFWCNPISGHATLYWYQQILGQGPKLLIQFQNNGVVDDSQLPKDRFSAERLKGVDSTLKIQPAKLEDSAVYLCASSLMRGSLSSYEQYFGPGTRLTVT.

This clonotype was counted between two and nine times. V gene TRBV28 combines with J gene TRBJ2-7; TRBD2 agrees at 7 bases. This CDR3 has 16 residues. V was pared by 6 bases and J by 0 bases, with 11 bases of the junction left unmatched. Looked up from germline, CDR1 is MDHEN and CDR2 is SYDVKM. CDR3 sequence: CASSLTLAEVSYEQYF. The CDR3 DNA follows: TGTGCCAGCAGCCTCACCCTAGCGGAGGTCTCCTACGAGCAGTACTTC.